A single sample is the source of the 8 T cell receptor beta chains below, sequenced in a study of CD8 T cells in Susac syndrome. The RNA input was roughly 0.45 to 1 ug, and it was reverse transcribed with random hexamers. TCRdb reanalysed the immunoSEQ multiplex PCR reads using MiXCR and keeps one entry per CDR3 protein. The sample records a few hundred thousand distinct CDR3 sequences, approximately 85% being singletons. The specimen sequenced was CD8+ T cells from PBMCs. The receptors here all came from a human donor with multiple sclerosis.

The chain combines TRBV27 with TRBJ1-5; 8 nucleotides match TRBD1. CDR3 length equals 14 residues. The V gene end was trimmed by 3 bases and the J gene end by 6 bases; junction bases not matched to a gene: 4. Germline loops: CDR1 MNHEY, CDR2 SMNVEV (reference sequence). CDR3 nucleotide sequence: TGTGCCAGCAGTTTGGACAGGGCAGGTCAGCCCCAGCATTTT. Protein product: CASSLDRAGQPQHF.

This chain uses TRBV10-2 with TRBJ2-2; TRBD1 matches 7 bases. Germline lookup yields CDR1 WSHSY and CDR2 SAAADI. V gave up 6 bases and J gave up 1 base; unmatched junction bases: 5. This CDR3 is built from 15 residues. The CDR3 nucleotides read TGCGCCAGCAGAGAGGGGGCAGGGAACACCGGGGAGCTGTTTTTT. This encodes CASREGAGNTGELFF.

The V and J genes are TRBV5-4 and TRBJ1-2, with 10 positions matching TRBD1. With V trimmed by 3 bases and J by 3 bases, 2 bases remained unmatched. Germline CDR1 reads SGHNT; CDR2 reads YYREEE (reference sequence). This CDR3 has 14 amino acids. CDR3 amino acids: CASSSGTGDYGYTF. The CDR3 DNA follows: TGTGCCAGCAGCTCTGGGACAGGGGACTATGGCTACACCTTC.

This clonotype was detected only once. The chain uses TRBV27 and TRBJ2-2, with a tentative D call TRBD2 (5 bases). V lost 5 bases and J lost 3, with 7 bases in between. The CDR3 is 13 residues long. The germline V gene encodes CDR1 MNHEY and CDR2 SMNVEV (reference sequence). DNA of the CDR3: TGTGCCAGCAGTCCTAGCCACACCGGGGAGCTGTTTTTT. Translated, it gives CASSPSHTGELFF.

This chain uses TRBV19 with TRBJ2-7; TRBD1 matches 8 bases. Losses at the gene ends were 3 bases for V and 7 bases for J; bases not matched to a gene: 8. The length of the CDR3 is 14 residues. From germline, CDR1 is LNHDA and CDR2 SQIVND (reference sequence). CDR3 residues: CASSIQDRAGEQYF. The CDR3 DNA reads as TGTGCCAGTAGTATTCAGGACAGGGCTGGGGAGCAGTACTTC.

This rearrangement joins TRBV7-9 to TRBJ2-2; TRBD2 might be the D (5 bases). This CDR3 has 17 residues. V was pared by 5 bases and J by 1 base, with 17 bases between. CDR1 and CDR2 (germline): SEHNR, FQNEAQ (reference sequence). CDR3 nucleotide sequence: TGTGCCAGCAGCCCCAGGACTGACTGGCGGAACACCGGGGAGCTGTTTTTT. It yields the protein CASSPRTDWRNTGELFF.

V is TRBV7-9 and J is TRBJ2-1; either TRBD1 or TRBD2 may fit D (5 bases each). This CDR3 is built from 17 residues. V gave up 5 bases and J gave up 8 bases, with 25 bases separating them. CDR1 is SEHNR, CDR2 FQNEAQ, per germline (reference sequence). The CDR3 loop is CASSPLRSRDPRDEQFF. In DNA form, the CDR3 reads TGTGCCAGCAGCCCATTGCGCTCCCGGGACCCCCGGGATGAGCAGTTCTTC.

The genes are TRBV24-1 and TRBJ2-4, with TRBD1 identical over 9 bases. The length of the CDR3 is 13 residues. Germline V gene sequence: CDR1 KGHDR, CDR2 SFDVKD. V gave up 5 bases and J gave up 5 bases; unmatched junction bases: 0. The CDR3: CATSGQGENIQYF. In DNA, the CDR3 is TGTGCCACCAGTGGACAGGGGGAAAACATTCAGTACTTC.